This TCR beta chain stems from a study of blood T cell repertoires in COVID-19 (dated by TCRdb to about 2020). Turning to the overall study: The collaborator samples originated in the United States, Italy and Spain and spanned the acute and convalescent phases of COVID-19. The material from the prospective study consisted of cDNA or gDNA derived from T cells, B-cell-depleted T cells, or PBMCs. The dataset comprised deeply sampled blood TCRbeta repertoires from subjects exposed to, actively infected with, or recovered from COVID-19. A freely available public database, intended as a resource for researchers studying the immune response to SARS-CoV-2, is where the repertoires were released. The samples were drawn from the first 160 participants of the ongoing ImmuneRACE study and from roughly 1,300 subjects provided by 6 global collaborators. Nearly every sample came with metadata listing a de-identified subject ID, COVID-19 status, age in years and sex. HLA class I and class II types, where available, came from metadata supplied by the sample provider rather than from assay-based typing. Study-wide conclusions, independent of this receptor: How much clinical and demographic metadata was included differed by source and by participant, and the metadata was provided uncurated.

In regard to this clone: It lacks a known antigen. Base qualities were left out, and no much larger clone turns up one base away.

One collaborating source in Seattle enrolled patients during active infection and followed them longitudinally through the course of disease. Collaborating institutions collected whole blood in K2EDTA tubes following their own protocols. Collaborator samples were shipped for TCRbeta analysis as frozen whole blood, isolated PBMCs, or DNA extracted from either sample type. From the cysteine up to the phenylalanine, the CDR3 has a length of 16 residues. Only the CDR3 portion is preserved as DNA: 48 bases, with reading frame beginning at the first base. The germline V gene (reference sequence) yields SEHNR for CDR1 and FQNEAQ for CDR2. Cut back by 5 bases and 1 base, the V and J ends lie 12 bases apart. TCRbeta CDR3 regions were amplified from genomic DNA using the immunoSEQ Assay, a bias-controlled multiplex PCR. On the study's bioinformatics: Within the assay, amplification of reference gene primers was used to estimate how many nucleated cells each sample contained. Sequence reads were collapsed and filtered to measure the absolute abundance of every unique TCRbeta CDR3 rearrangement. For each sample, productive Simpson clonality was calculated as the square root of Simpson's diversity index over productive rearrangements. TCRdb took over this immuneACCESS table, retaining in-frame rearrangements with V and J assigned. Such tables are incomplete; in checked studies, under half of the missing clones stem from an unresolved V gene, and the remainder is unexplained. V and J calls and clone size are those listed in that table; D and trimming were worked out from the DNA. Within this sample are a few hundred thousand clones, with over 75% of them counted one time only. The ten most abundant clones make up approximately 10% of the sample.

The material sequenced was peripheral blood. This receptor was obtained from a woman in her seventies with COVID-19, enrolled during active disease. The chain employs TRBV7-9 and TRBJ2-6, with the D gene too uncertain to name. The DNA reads TGTGCCAGCAGCCCCAAAGGAGTTTCTGGGGCCAACGTCCTGACTTTC. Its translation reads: CASSPKGVSGANVLTF.